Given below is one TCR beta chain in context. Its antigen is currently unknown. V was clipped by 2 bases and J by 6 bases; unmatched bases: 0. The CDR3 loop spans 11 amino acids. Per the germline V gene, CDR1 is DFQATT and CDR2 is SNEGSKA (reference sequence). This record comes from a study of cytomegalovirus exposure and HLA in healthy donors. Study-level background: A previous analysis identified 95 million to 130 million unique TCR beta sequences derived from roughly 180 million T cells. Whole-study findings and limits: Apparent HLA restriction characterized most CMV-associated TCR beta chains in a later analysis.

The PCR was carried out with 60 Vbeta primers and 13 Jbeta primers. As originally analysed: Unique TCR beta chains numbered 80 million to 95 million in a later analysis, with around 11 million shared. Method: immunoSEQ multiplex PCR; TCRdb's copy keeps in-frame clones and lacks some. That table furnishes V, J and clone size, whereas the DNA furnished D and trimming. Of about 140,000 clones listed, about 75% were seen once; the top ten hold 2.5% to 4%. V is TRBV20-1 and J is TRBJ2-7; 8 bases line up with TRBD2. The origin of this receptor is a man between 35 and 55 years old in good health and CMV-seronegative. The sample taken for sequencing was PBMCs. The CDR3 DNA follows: TGCAGTGCTAGACGGGGGGGCGAGCAGTACTTC. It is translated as CSARRGGEQYF.